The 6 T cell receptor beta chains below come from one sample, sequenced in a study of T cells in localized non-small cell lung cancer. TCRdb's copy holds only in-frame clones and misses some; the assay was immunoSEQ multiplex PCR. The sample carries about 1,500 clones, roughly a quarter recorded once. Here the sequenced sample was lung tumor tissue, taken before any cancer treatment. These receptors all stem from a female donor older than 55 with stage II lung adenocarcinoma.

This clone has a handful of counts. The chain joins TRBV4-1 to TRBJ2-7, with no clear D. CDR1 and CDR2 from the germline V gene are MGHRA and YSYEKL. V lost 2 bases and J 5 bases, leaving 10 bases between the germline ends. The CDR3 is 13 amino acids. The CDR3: CASSQSYGNEQYF. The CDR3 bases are TGCGCCAGCAGCCAATCTTATGGAAACGAGCAGTACTTC.

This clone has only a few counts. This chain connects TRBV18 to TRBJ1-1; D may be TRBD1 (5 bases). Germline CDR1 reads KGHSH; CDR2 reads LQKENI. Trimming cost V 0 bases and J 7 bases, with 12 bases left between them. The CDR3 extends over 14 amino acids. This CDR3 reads CASSPPFDRVEAFF. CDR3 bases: TGTGCCAGCTCACCACCGTTCGACAGAGTTGAAGCTTTCTTT.

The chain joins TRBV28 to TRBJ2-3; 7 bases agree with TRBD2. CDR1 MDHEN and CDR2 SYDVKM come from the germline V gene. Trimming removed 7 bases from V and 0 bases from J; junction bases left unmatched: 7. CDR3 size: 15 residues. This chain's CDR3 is CASMGGDSSTDTQYF. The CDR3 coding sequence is TGTGCCAGCATGGGAGGGGACTCGAGCACAGATACGCAGTATTTT.

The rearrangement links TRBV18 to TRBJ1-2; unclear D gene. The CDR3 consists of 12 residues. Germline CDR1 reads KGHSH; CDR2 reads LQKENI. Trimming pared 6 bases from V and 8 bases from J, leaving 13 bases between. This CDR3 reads CASSGILGGYTF. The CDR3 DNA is TGTGCCAGCTCTGGCATCCTCGGCGGCTACACCTTC.

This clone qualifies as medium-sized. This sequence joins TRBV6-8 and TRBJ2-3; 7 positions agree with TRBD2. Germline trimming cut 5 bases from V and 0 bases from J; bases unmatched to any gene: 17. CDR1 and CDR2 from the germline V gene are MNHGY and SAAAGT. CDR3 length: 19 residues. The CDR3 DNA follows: TGTGCCAGCAGTCACGGAACCACCGCTAGCGGAGGTAGCACAGATACGCAGTATTTT. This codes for CASSHGTTASGGSTDTQYF.

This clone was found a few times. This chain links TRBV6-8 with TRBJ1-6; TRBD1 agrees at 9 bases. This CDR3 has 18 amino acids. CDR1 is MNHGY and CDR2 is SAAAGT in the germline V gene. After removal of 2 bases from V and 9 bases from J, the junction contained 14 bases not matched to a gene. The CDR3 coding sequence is TGTGCCAGCAGTTACCAGTTCGCGGGAAACAGGGGGCCTTCACCCCTCCACTTT. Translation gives CASSYQFAGNRGPSPLHF.